Listed below are T cell receptor beta chains from one sample, sequenced in a study of CD8+CD57+ T cells in acquired aplastic anemia. TCRdb independently ran MiXCR on the reads; one entry per CDR3 protein. The sample holds some 210,000 distinct CDR3 sequences, approximately 57% seen once. Sequenced material: sorted CD4+, CD8+, or CD8+CD57+ T cells (not recorded which) from PBMCs. These receptors all stem from a human donor in good health. Each CDR3 is given with its conserved first and last residue. The D gene is left open where the match is weak. Rows give clone size only sometimes, using once, few, many, or a class for an expanded clone.

size,J,D,V,DNA,CDR3
few,TRBJ2-5,NA,TRBV7-3,TGTGCCAGCAGCTTAGGGCGTAGGGAAAGGGAGACCCAGTACTTC,CASSLGRRERETQYF
NA,TRBJ1-5,NA,TRBV2,TGTGCCAGCACGACCTATCCAGGGGTGCGTCAGCCCCAGCATTTT,CASTTYPGVRQPQHF
NA,TRBJ1-4,NA,TRBV5-1,TGCGCCAGCAGCTTTTCCGGGATTAATGAAAAACTGTTTTTT,CASSFSGINEKLFF
NA,TRBJ2-1,NA,TRBV7-9,TGTGCCAGCAGCTTAGGATCAGGGATTGGCAATGAGCAGTTCTTC,CASSLGSGIGNEQFF
NA,TRBJ1-1,NA,TRBV5-1,TGCGCCAGCAGCCTTCGGGGGCGGACTGAAGCTTTCTTT,CASSLRGRTEAFF
few,TRBJ2-7,NA,TRBV2,TGTGCCAGCAGTGGTGGCGGCGGATACGAGCAGTACTTC,CASSGGGGYEQYF
NA,TRBJ2-2,TRBD2,TRBV7-9,TGTGCCAGCAGCACCCGGACTAGCGGGGGGGATCGGAACACCGGGGAGCTGTTTTTT,CASSTRTSGGDRNTGELFF
NA,TRBJ2-6,NA,TRBV7-7,TGTGCCAGCAGCTTAGGTTTGGGGGCCAACGTCCTGACTTTC,CASSLGLGANVLTF
NA,TRBJ2-1,NA,TRBV5-1,TGCGCCAGTGGCTTGGATCCCCACAATGAGCAGTTCTTC,CASGLDPHNEQFF
NA,TRBJ1-6,TRBD1,TRBV5-1,TGCGCCAGCAGCTCCCTTGACAGGGTCGAGGGAAATTCACCCCTCCACTTT,CASSSLDRVEGNSPLHF
NA,TRBJ1-5,NA,TRBV7-2,TGTGCCAGCAGCTTAGTTCCTGGAGAGAATCAGCCCCAGCATTTT,CASSLVPGENQPQHF
NA,TRBJ1-5,NA,TRBV7-8,TGTGCCAGCAGCCTGAGGGGTATCAATCAGCCCCAGCATTTT,CASSLRGINQPQHF
NA,TRBJ1-3,NA,TRBV12-3/TRBV12-4,TGTGCCAGCAGACCCGGACTGATGAGCTCTGGAAACACCATATATTTT,CASRPGLMSSGNTIYF
many,TRBJ2-1,TRBD2,TRBV7-6,TGTGCCAGCAGCGTAAGAGGGTTGGCGGGGGGTCTCGACAATGAGCAGTTCTTC,CASSVRGLAGGLDNEQFF
NA,TRBJ1-5,NA,TRBV14,TGTGCCAGCAGCCAAACAGGGTATGGTCAGCCCCAGCATTTT,CASSQTGYGQPQHF
NA,TRBJ1-1,TRBD1,TRBV29-1,TGCAGCGTAGAGAAACAGGGGCAGAGCACTGAAGCTTTCTTT,CSVEKQGQSTEAFF
NA,TRBJ2-7,NA,TRBV5-6,TGTGCCAGCAGCTTGTACGCTGGTGGGAGCAGATACGAGCAGTACTTC,CASSLYAGGSRYEQYF
many,TRBJ2-1,NA,TRBV2,TGTGCCAGCGGGGTAGCGGACCCCTACAATGAGCAGTTCTTC,CASGVADPYNEQFF
few,TRBJ2-7,NA,TRBV15,TGTGCCACCAGCAGAGATGATACAGGGAAGTCCTACGAGCAGTACTTC,CATSRDDTGKSYEQYF
NA,TRBJ1-5,NA,TRBV10-1,TGCGCCAGCAGGGATGTTGGGGATAGCAATCAGCCCCAGCATTTT,CASRDVGDSNQPQHF
many,TRBJ2-5,NA,TRBV6-5,TGTGCCAGCAGTTGGGGGGGGGCCGCCAAAGAGACCCAGTACTTC,CASSWGGAAKETQYF
NA,TRBJ2-1,TRBD2,TRBV10-3,TGTGCCATCAGTGGGGCTAGCGGGAGACCGAAAAACAATGAGCAGTTCTTC,CAISGASGRPKNNEQFF
NA,TRBJ1-1,NA,TRBV29-1,TGCAGCGTTGTGGAAGGCCAGAACACTGAAGCTTTCTTT,CSVVEGQNTEAFF
few,TRBJ1-1,NA,TRBV19,TGTGCCAGTAGTATTCAGGCCTTGAACACTGAAGCTTTCTTT,CASSIQALNTEAFF
NA,TRBJ1-5,TRBD1,TRBV7-8,TGTGCCAGCAGCCCGTACAGGGGCGAGCAGCCCCAGCATTTT,CASSPYRGEQPQHF
NA,TRBJ2-2,NA,TRBV10-3,TGTGCCATCAAAGGGACACCGAACACCGGGGAGCTGTTTTTT,CAIKGTPNTGELFF
NA,TRBJ2-3,TRBD2,TRBV12-3/TRBV12-4,TGTGCCAGCAGTCCCAGCGGGGGGTGGACAGATACGCAGTATTTT,CASSPSGGWTDTQYF
NA,TRBJ1-1,TRBD1,TRBV7-3,TGTGCCAGCAGCTTAACAGGGACAGGGAGTGACACTGAAGCTTTCTTT,CASSLTGTGSDTEAFF
once,TRBJ2-5,NA,TRBV9,TGTGCCAGCAGCCACCCGAACGGGGCAGACCTCCAAGAGACCCAGTACTTC,CASSHPNGADLQETQYF
NA,TRBJ1-5,TRBD1,TRBV20-1,TGCAGTGCGTACAGGGGGAGCAATCAGCCCCAGCATTTT,CSAYRGSNQPQHF
NA,TRBJ2-7,TRBD2,TRBV19,TGTGCCAGTAGTACGTGGACTAGCGGGAGGCCCTACGAGCAGTACTTC,CASSTWTSGRPYEQYF
NA,TRBJ1-6,NA,TRBV10-3,TGTGCCATCAGCCAGAACACAGGGACGTCCTATAATTCACCCCTCCACTTT,CAISQNTGTSYNSPLHF
many,TRBJ2-1,TRBD2,TRBV12-3/TRBV12-4,TGTGCCACCGCGGGGGGGAGCAATGAGCAGTTCTTC,CATAGGSNEQFF